Sequencing of this T cell receptor beta chain was carried out in a study of CD8 T cells in ankylosing spondylitis. Study-level findings and limits: A number of the motif variants had already been described in reactive arthritis synovial fluid and blood. A CD8+ phenotype characterized the disease-linked clones, which were relatively rare in peripheral blood. Ankylosing spondylitis blood appeared to carry a characteristic TCR beta motif of several highly homologous variants. In ankylosing spondylitis patients, matched synovial fluid reportedly showed significant enrichment of disease-linked clones.

This CDR3 comprises 15 residues. V gave up 1 base and J gave up 2 bases; unmatched junction bases: 3. Germline CDR1 is KGHSH and CDR2 is LQKENI. Libraries of TCR beta came from quantitative 5'-RACE with molecular barcodes. TCRdb re-called the 5' RACE reads with MiXCR, one entry per CDR3 protein. The profile shows hundreds of thousands of distinct CDR3 sequences, roughly 26% of them singletons. This clonotype has only a few counts. What it binds is not known. The receptor's source is a male donor with ankylosing spondylitis. The rearrangement uses TRBV18 and TRBJ2-7; TRBD1 matches 9 bases. Sequenced: blood, either unsorted or a sorted T cell fraction (not recorded which). For the CDR3, the DNA is TGTGCCAGCTCACCACAGGACAGGGGACCCTACGAGCAGTACTTC. It codes for CASSPQDRGPYEQYF.